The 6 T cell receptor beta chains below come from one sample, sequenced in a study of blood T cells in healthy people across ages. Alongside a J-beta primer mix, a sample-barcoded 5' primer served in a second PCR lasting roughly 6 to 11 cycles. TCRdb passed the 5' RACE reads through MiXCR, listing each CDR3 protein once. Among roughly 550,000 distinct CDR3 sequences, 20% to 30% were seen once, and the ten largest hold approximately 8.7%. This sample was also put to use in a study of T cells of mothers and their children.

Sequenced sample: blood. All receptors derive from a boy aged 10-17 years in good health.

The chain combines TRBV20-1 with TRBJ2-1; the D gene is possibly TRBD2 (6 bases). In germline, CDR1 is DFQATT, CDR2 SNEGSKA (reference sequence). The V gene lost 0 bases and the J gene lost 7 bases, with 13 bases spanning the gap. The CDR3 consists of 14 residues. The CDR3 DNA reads TGCAGTGCTAGAGAGCCGGGAGCTCTAAATGAGCAGTTCTTC. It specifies CSAREPGALNEQFF.

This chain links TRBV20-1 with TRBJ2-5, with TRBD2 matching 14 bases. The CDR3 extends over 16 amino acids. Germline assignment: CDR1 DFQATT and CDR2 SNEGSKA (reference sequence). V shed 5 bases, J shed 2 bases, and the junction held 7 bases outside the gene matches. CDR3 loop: CSAAGTSGRMQETQYF. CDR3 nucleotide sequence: TGCAGTGCTGCCGGGACTAGCGGGAGAATGCAAGAGACCCAGTACTTC.

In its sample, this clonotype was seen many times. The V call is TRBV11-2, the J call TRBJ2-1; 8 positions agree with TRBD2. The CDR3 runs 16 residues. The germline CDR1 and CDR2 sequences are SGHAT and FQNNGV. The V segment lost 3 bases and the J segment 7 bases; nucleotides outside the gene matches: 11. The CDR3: CASSFSYGGATNEQFF. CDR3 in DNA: TGTGCCAGCAGCTTCTCGTACGGGGGGGCTACAAATGAGCAGTTCTTC. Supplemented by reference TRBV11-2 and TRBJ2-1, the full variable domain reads EAGVAQSPRYKIIEKRQSVAFWCNPISGHATLYWYQQILGQGPKLLIQFQNNGVVDDSQLPKDRFSAERLKGVDSTLKIQPAKLEDSAVYLCASSFSYGGATNEQFFGPGTRLTVL.

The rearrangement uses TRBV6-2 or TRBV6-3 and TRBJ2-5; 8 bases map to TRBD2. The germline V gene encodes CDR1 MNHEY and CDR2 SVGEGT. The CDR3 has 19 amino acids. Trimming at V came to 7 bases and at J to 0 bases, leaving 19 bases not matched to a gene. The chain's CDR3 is CASNRRGGWTSRYQETQYF. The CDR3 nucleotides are TGTGCCAGCAATCGAAGGGGTGGGTGGACTAGCAGATACCAAGAGACCCAGTACTTC.

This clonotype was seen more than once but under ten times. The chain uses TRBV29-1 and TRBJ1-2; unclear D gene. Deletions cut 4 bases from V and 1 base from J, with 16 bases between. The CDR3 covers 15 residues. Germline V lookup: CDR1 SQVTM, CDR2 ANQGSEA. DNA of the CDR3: TGCAGCGTTGTGGGCGCCGGGAAGGGTAACTATGGCTACACCTTC. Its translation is CSVVGAGKGNYGYTF.

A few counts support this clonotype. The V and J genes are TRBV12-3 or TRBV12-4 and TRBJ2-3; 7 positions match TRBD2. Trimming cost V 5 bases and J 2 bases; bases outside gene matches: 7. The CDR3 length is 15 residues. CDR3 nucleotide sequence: TGTGCCAGCAGTCGGACTAGGGTTGTCACAGATACGCAGTATTTT. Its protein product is CASSRTRVVTDTQYF.